This T cell receptor beta chain appears in the sequencing data of a study of beta chain features in type 1 diabetes. The study reverse transcribed the entire isolated RNA, so it sequenced expressed TCRB transcripts. The protocol was immunoSEQ multiplex PCR, while the TCRdb copy is restricted to in-frame clones and leaves out a portion. This sample carries 680,000 or so clones, about a sixth of them seen once, and the ten largest clones take about 0.097%. CDR1 is ENHRY, CDR2 SYGVKD, per germline. The V gene lost 4 bases and the J gene lost 1 base, with 17 bases spanning the gap. There are 18 residues in the CDR3. This clone was counted at least ten times. Its antigen is unidentified. Study-level findings and limits: Among patients, naive, central memory and Treg TCRB repertoires appeared more similar than among healthy donors.

The clonotype comes from a man in his late teens or twenties in good health. This chain links TRBV10-3 with TRBJ2-6, with D tentatively TRBD1 or TRBD2 (5 bases each). The sequencing sample was made of naive CD4+ T cells from blood. In DNA, the CDR3 is TGTGCCATCAGTGTCGGGAACTGGGGACCTTCTGGGGCCAACGTCCTGACTTTC. It encodes CAISVGNWGPSGANVLTF.